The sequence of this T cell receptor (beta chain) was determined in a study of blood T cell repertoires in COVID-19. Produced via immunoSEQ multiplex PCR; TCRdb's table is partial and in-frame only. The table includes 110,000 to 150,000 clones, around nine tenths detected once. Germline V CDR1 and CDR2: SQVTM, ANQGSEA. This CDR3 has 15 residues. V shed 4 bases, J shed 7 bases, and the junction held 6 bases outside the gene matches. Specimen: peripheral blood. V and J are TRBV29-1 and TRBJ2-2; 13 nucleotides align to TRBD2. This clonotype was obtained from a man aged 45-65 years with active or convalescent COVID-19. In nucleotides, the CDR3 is TGCAGCGTTGGAGGACTAGCGGGAGTTAGCGGGGAGCTGTTTTTT. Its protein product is CSVGGLAGVSGELFF.